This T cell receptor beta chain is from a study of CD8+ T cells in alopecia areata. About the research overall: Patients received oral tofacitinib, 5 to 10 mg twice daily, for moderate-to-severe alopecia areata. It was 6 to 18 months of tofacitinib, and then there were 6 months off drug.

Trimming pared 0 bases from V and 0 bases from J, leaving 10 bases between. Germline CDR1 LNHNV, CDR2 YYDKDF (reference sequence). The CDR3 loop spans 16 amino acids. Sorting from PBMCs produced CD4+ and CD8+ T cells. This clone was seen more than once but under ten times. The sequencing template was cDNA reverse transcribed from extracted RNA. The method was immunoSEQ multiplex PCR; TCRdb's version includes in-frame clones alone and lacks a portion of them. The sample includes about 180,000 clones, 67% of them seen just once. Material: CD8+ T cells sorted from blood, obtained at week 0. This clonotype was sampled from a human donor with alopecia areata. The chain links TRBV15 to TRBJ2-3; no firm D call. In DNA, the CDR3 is TGTGCCACCAGCAGAGATCCCGCAGTTAGCACAGATACGCAGTATTTT. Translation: CATSRDPAVSTDTQYF.